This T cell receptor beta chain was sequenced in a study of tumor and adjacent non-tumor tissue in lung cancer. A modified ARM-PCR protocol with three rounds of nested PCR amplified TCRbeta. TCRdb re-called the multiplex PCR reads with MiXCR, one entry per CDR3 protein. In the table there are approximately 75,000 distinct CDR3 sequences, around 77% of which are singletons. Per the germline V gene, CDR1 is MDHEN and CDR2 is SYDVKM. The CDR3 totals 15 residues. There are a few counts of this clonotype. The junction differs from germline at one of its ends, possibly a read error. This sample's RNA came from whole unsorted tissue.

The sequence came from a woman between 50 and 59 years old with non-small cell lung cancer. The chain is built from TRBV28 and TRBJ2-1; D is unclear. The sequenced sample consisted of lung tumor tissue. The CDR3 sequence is CASSFPSSSYNEQFF. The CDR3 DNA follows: TGTGCCAGCAGTTTTCCGTCGAGCTCCTATAATGAGCAGTTCTTC.